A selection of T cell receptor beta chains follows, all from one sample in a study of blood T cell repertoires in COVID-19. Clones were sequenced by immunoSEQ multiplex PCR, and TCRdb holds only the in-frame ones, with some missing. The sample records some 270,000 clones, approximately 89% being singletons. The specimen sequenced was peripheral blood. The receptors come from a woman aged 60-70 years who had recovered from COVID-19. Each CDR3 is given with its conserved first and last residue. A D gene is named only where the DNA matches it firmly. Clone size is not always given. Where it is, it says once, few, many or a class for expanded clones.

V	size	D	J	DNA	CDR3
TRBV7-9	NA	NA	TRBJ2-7	TGTGCCAGCAGCTTAGCGCGGGCGGGGGCCCGCGAGCAGTACTTC	CASSLARAGAREQYF
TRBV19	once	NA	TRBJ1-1	TGTGCCAGTAGTTCGTTACAGGGATTTGCTGAAGCTTTCTTT	CASSSLQGFAEAFF
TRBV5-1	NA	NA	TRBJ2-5	TGCGCCAGCAGCTTTACAGGGCCGGAGACCCAGTACTTC	CASSFTGPETQYF
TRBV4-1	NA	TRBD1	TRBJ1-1	TGCGCCAGCAGCCAAGGAACCCGGGACAGGGTAAAATGGACTGAAGCTTTCTTT	CASSQGTRDRVKWTEAFF
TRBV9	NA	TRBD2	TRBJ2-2	TGTGCCAGCAGCGCGGGACTAGCGGAGACCGGGGAGCTGTTTTTT	CASSAGLAETGELFF
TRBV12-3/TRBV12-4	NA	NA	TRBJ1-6	TGTGCCAGCAGTTTTCTTAATTCACCCCTCCACTTT	CASSFLNSPLHF
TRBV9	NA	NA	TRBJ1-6	TGTGCCAGCAGCCCGAGTGGGGCTTCACCCCTCCACTTT	CASSPSGASPLHF
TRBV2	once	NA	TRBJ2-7	TGTGCCAGCAGAGGGACACAAACCTACGAGCAGTACTTC	CASRGTQTYEQYF
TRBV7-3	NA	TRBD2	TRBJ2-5	TGTGCCAGCACCCTCGGGGGGGCCGGAGAGACCCAGTACTTC	CASTLGGAGETQYF
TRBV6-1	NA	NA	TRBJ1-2	TGTGCCAGCAGTGAACCCCGGGGGGAAGGCTACACCTTC	CASSEPRGEGYTF
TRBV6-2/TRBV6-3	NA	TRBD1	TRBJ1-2	TGTGCCAGCAGTTACCTGGGACAGAAAAACTATGGCTACACCTTC	CASSYLGQKNYGYTF
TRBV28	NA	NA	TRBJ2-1	TGTGCCAGCAGTTTATGGGGCCAACGCAATGAGCAGTTCTTC	CASSLWGQRNEQFF
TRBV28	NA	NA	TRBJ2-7	TGTGCCAGCAGTTTCCCCGTTACCTACGAGCAGTACTTC	CASSFPVTYEQYF
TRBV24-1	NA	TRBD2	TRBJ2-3	TGTGCCACCAGTGGGGCTAGCGGGGGCACAGATACGCAGTATTTT	CATSGASGGTDTQYF
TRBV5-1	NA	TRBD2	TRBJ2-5	TGCGCCAGCAGCCCACTACCGACTAGCGGGGAAGAGACCCAGTACTTC	CASSPLPTSGEETQYF
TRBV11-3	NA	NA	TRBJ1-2	TGTGCCAGCAGCTTAAGCCCGGTCGCCGGTGGCTACACCTTC	CASSLSPVAGGYTF
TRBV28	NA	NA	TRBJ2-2	TGTGCCAGCAGTTTATATACCCCCCTTACTAGTATCGGGGAGCTGTTTTTT	CASSLYTPLTSIGELFF
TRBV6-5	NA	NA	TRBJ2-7	TGTGCCAGCAGTTACGAATGGGGCACACACTCCTACGAGCAGTACTTC	CASSYEWGTHSYEQYF
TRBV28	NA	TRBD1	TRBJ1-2	TGTGCCAGCAGCTTGACAGGGGGTTATGGCTACACCTTC	CASSLTGGYGYTF
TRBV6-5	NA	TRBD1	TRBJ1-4	TGTGCCAGCCGGGGGACAGGGGGCACGGGTGAAAAACTGTTTTTT	CASRGTGGTGEKLFF
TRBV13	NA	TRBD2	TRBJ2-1	TGTGCCAGCAGCCCCCGACCAGGAGCGGGGAGCAACAATGAGCAGTTCTTC	CASSPRPGAGSNNEQFF
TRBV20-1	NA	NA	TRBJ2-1	TGCAGTGCCGTGAGCAGGGGTGAGCAGTTCTTC	CSAVSRGEQFF
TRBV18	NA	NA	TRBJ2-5	TGTGCCAGCTCACGGTCGTCCTGGGCAGGGGTGGTAGAAGAGACCCAGTACTTC	CASSRSSWAGVVEETQYF
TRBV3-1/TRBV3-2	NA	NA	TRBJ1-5	TGTGCCAGCAGCCAAGACTTACTTGGAGGGGCTCAGCCCCAGCATTTT	CASSQDLLGGAQPQHF